The 17 T cell receptor beta chains below were found in one sample sequenced in a study of T-cell memory formation after mild COVID-19. TCRdb re-called the 5' RACE reads with MiXCR, one entry per CDR3 protein. In the table there are 55,000 to 75,000 distinct CDR3 sequences, 25% to 30% of which are singletons. The sequencing sample was made of PBMCs or a T cell subset sorted from them (not recorded which). The receptor source for this set is a man aged 18 to 29 who had mild COVID-19 (a few samples of this study predate the infection). Cell type and time point are not known.

This clonotype was observed a handful of times. The chain joins TRBV20-1 to TRBJ2-1; perhaps TRBD2 as D (6 bases). Germline CDR1 is DFQATT and CDR2 is SNEGSKA (reference sequence). This CDR3 is built from 15 residues. V shed 1 base and J shed 2 bases, with 12 bases lying between them. The CDR3 DNA reads TGCAGTGCTAGAGGATGGGGGGATCCCTACAATGAGCAGTTCTTC. It is translated as CSARGWGDPYNEQFF.

This chain connects TRBV5-1 to TRBJ2-7; D is possibly TRBD2 (7 bases). The CDR3 extends over 15 amino acids. The germline CDR1 and CDR2 sequences are SGHRS and YFSETQ. Trimming stripped 4 bases from V and 1 base from J, with 15 bases between. The CDR3 here is CASSPEGGVSYEQYF. In DNA form, the CDR3 reads TGCGCCAGCAGCCCAGAAGGGGGGGTATCCTACGAGCAGTACTTC.

The rearrangement joins TRBV14 to TRBJ2-3, with no clear D. This CDR3 is 13 amino acids long. Germline V CDR1 and CDR2: SGHDN, FVKESK. Deletions cut 0 bases from V and 5 bases from J, with 6 bases between. The CDR3 protein is CASSQENEDTQYF. DNA for the CDR3: TGTGCCAGCAGCCAAGAGAATGAAGATACGCAGTATTTT.

This clonotype was found once. This rearrangement joins TRBV7-9 to TRBJ2-5, with TRBD1 matching over 7 bases. The CDR3 is made up of 13 amino acids. Germline CDR1 and CDR2: SEHNR and FQNEAQ (reference sequence). Trimming cost V 3 bases and J 3 bases; bases outside gene matches: 1. The CDR3 sequence: CASSFGTEETQYF. CDR3 nucleotides: TGTGCCAGCAGCTTCGGGACAGAAGAGACCCAGTACTTC. The full variable domain, its missing parts supplied by reference TRBV7-9 and TRBJ2-5, is DTGVSQNPRHKITKRGQNVTFRCDPISEHNRLYWYRQTLGQGPEFLTYFQNEAQLEKSRLLSDRFSAERPKGSFSTLEIQRTEQGDSAMYLCASSFGTEETQYFGPGTRLLVL.

This clonotype was counted a few times. This chain connects TRBV5-6 to TRBJ2-2; 8 nucleotides match TRBD2. The CDR3 extends over 13 amino acids. Germline V lookup: CDR1 SGHDT, CDR2 YYEEEE. Germline trimming cut 1 base from V and 9 bases from J; bases unmatched to any gene: 2. The CDR3 sequence is CASSLSGGRELFF. The CDR3 DNA follows: TGTGCCAGCAGCTTGAGCGGGGGCAGGGAGCTGTTTTTT.

V usage is TRBV7-9 and J usage is TRBJ2-3; 12 bases line up with TRBD1. Losses at the gene ends were 5 bases for V and 4 bases for J; bases not matched to a gene: 10. CDR3 size: 17 residues. CDR1 SEHNR and CDR2 FQNEAQ come from the germline V gene (reference sequence). CDR3 region: CASSGMDGTGGADTQYF. In DNA, the CDR3 is TGTGCCAGCAGCGGAATGGACGGGACAGGGGGCGCAGATACGCAGTATTTT.

Only one count was recorded for this clonotype. The V call is TRBV4-1, the J call TRBJ2-5, with D hard to call. Per germline, CDR1 MGHRA and CDR2 YSYEKL. V was trimmed by 4 bases and J by 1 base, leaving 13 bases between them. The CDR3 runs 15 residues. Here the CDR3 DNA reads TGCGCCAGCAGCCTCCGACACGGCGGCCAAGAGACCCAGTACTTC. The encoded protein is CASSLRHGGQETQYF.

This chain joins TRBV3-1 and TRBJ1-5; D unclear. Deletions cut 0 bases from V and 0 bases from J, with 9 bases between. The CDR3 is made up of 16 amino acids. Looked up from germline, CDR1 is LGHDT and CDR2 is YNNKEL (reference sequence). The CDR3 loop reads CASSQDWPGSNQPQHF. The CDR3 nucleotides are TGTGCCAGCAGCCAAGACTGGCCGGGTAGCAATCAGCCCCAGCATTTT.

The chain employs TRBV11-2 and TRBJ2-5; a weak D match, TRBD2 (5 bases). Germline values: CDR1 SGHAT, CDR2 FQNNGV. Trimming pared 0 bases from V and 5 bases from J, leaving 13 bases between. This CDR3 is 15 amino acids long. The CDR3 loop is CASSLESGIRETQYF. The CDR3 bases are TGTGCCAGCAGCTTAGAGTCGGGGATCCGGGAGACCCAGTACTTC.

This chain uses TRBV4-1 with TRBJ2-7; tentatively, D is TRBD1 or TRBD2 (5 bases each). V was clipped by 2 bases and J by 6 bases, with 11 bases between them. The germline CDR1 and CDR2 sequences are MGHRA and YSYEKL. This CDR3 is built from 13 residues. In DNA, the CDR3 is TGCGCCAGCAGCCAAACCAGGGACGGCGAGCAGTACTTC. Its translation is CASSQTRDGEQYF.

This sequence joins TRBV6-5 and TRBJ2-3, with no clear D. With 1 base removed from V and 5 bases from J, the gap between germline ends came to 4 bases. This CDR3 contains 12 residues. CDR1 is MNHEY, CDR2 SVGAGI, per germline. The chain's CDR3 is CASSYWGDTQYF. In nucleotides, the CDR3 is TGTGCCAGCAGTTACTGGGGAGATACGCAGTATTTT.

V usage is TRBV7-9 and J usage is TRBJ2-1, with D possibly matching TRBD1 (6 bases). V dropped 0 bases and J dropped 7 bases, with 10 bases sitting between them. Germline assignment: CDR1 SEHNR and CDR2 FQNEAQ (reference sequence). The CDR3 contains 14 residues. The CDR3 here is CASSLARGGNEQFF. CDR3 sequence (DNA): TGTGCCAGCAGCTTAGCTCGAGGGGGAAATGAGCAGTTCTTC.

This clonotype was detected a few times. This sequence joins TRBV12-3 or TRBV12-4 and TRBJ1-5, with unresolved D. Trimming took 4 bases from V and 0 from J, leaving 10 bases between them. CDR3 size: 15 residues. The CDR3 DNA is TGTGCCAGCAGTTCGGGGATTACTAGCAATCAGCCCCAGCATTTT. It yields the protein CASSSGITSNQPQHF.

By sample fraction, this clonotype is medium-sized. This rearrangement joins TRBV7-8 to TRBJ2-7; D gene unclear. The CDR3 is made up of 12 amino acids. Germline values: CDR1 SGHVS, CDR2 FQNEAQ. V was cut by 1 base and J by 3 bases, with 4 bases left in between. CDR3 in DNA: TGTGCCAGCAGCTTAGTGGGCTACGAGCAGTACTTC. Its translation: CASSLVGYEQYF.

A few counts support this clonotype. The chain couples TRBV20-1 to TRBJ2-7; D tentatively reads TRBD1 or TRBD2 (5 bases each). CDR1 and CDR2 from the germline V gene are DFQATT and SNEGSKA (reference sequence). This CDR3 contains 12 residues. V dropped 0 bases and J dropped 7 bases, with 10 bases sitting between them. The CDR3 nucleotides read TGCAGTGCTAGAGACGGGGCCGGAGAGCAGTACGTC. Its translation is CSARDGAGEQYV.

This chain uses TRBV12-3 or TRBV12-4 with TRBJ1-2; 8 bases fit TRBD1. V lost 7 bases, J lost 8 bases, and 6 bases stayed unmatched. This CDR3 has 12 residues. This CDR3 reads CASTDRGGGYTF. CDR3 DNA sequence: TGTGCCAGCACCGACAGGGGTGGCGGCTACACCTTC.

The V gene is TRBV7-6, the J gene TRBJ2-3, with TRBD2 identical over 10 bases. The CDR3 covers 16 residues. Germline CDR1 SGHVS, CDR2 FNYEAQ. V shed 4 bases and J 3 bases; nucleotides not matched to a gene: 7. This CDR3 is CASSSRTSGGTDTQYF. DNA for the CDR3: TGTGCCAGCAGCTCCCGGACTAGCGGAGGGACAGATACGCAGTATTTT.